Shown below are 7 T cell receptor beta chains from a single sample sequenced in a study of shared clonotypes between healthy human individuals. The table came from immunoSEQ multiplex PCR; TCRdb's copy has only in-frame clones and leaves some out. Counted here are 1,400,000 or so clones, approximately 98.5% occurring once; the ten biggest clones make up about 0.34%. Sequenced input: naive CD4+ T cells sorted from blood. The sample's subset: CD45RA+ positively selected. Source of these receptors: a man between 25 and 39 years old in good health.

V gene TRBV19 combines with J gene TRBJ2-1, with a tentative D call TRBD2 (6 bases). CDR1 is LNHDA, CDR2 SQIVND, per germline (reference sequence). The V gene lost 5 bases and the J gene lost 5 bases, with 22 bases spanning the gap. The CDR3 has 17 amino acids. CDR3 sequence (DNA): TGTGCCAGTAGTTCAGGGACTCCTTCGCTTCTACACAATGAGCAGTTCTTC. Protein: CASSSGTPSLLHNEQFF.

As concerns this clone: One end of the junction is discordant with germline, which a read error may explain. CDR3 nucleotides: TGTGCCAGCAGCCACTATAGCGGGAGCTCCGACGAGCAGTACTTC. It codes for CASSHYSGSSDEQYF. The chain employs TRBV11-2 and TRBJ2-7; 9 nucleotides match TRBD2. This CDR3 has 15 amino acids. Germline V lookup: CDR1 SGHAT, CDR2 FQNNGV.

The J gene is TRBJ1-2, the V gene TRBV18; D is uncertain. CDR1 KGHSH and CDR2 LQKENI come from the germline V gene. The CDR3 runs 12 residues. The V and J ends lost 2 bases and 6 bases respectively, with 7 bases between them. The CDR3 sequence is CASSPSNDGYTF. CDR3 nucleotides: TGTGCCAGCTCACCAAGTAATGATGGCTACACCTTC.

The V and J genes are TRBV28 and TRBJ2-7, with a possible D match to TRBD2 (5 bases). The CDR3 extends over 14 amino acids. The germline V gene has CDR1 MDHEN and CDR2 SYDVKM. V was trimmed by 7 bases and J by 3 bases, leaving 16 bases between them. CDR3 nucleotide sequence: TGTGCCAGCACCCTAGCCCGGTACGACTACGAGCAGTACTTC. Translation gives CASTLARYDYEQYF.

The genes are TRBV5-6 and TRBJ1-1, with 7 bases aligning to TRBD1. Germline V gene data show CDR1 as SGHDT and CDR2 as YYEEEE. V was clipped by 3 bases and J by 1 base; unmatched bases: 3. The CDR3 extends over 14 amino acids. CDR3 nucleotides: TGTGCCAGCAGCTCCCCAGGGGGGAACACTGAAGCTTTCTTT. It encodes CASSSPGGNTEAFF.

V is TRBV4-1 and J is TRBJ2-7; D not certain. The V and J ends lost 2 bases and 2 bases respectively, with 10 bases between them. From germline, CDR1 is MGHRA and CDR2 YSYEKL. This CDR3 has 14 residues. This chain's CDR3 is CASSQYLAAYEQYF. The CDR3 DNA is TGCGCCAGCAGCCAATATTTAGCAGCCTACGAGCAGTACTTC.

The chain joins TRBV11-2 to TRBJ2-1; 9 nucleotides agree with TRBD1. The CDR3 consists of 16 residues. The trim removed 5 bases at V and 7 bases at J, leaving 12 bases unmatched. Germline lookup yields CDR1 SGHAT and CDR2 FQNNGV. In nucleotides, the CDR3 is TGTGCCAGCAGCCAATTGGTGGGACAGGGACGAAATGAGCAGTTCTTC. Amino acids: CASSQLVGQGRNEQFF.